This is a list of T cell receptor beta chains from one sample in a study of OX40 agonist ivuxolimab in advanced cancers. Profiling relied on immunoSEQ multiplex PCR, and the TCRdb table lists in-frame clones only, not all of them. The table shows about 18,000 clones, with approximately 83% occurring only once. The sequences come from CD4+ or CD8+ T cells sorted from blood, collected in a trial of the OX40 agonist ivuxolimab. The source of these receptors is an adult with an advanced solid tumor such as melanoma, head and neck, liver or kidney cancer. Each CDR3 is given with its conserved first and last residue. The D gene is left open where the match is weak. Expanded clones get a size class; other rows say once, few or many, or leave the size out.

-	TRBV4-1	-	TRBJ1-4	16	TGCGCCAGCAGCCAAGGGACAGTAAAGGGCGGGGAAAAACTGTTTTTT	CASSQGTVKGGEKLFF
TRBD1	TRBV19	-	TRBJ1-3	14	TGTGCCAGTAGCGCCGGGACAGAAGGAAACACCATATATTTT	CASSAGTEGNTIYF
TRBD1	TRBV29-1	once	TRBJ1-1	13	TGCAGCGCCCGAGGGGGCTGGGACACTGAAGCTTTCTTT	CSARGGWDTEAFF
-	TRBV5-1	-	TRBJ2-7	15	TGCGCCAGCAGCTTGTCGGGCCACAGCTCCTACGAGCAGTACTTC	CASSLSGHSSYEQYF
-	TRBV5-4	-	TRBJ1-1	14	TGTGCCAGCAGCCTCGACAGGACTAACACTGAAGCTTTCTTT	CASSLDRTNTEAFF
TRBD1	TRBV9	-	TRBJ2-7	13	TGTGCCAGCGGTGGGACAGGGTTCTACGAGCAGTACTTC	CASGGTGFYEQYF
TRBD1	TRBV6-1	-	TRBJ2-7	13	TGTGCCAGCACCCCGACAGGGCCCTACGAGCAGTACTTC	CASTPTGPYEQYF
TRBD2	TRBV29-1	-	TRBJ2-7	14	TGCAGCGTTACGGGGCGGGGGAGTCCCTACGAGCAGTACTTC	CSVTGRGSPYEQYF
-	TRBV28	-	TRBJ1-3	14	TGTGCCAGCAGTTTACCCCGGATAGGAAACACCATATATTTT	CASSLPRIGNTIYF
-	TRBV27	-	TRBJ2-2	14	TGTGCCAGCAGTTTATACCAAAACACCGGGGAGCTGTTTTTT	CASSLYQNTGELFF
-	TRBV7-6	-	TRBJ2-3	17	TGTGCCAGCAGCCCCGACTTAGGCGGCCTCGTCACAGATACGCAGTATTTT	CASSPDLGGLVTDTQYF
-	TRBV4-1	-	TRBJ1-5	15	TGCGCCAGCAGCCAAGCGGTCAGCCATTATCAGCCCCAGCATTTT	CASSQAVSHYQPQHF
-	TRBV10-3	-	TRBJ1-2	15	TGTGCCATCAGTGAGGGGGTGGTTAGTAACTATGGCTACACCTTC	CAISEGVVSNYGYTF
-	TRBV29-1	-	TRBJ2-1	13	TGCAGCGTTAGTGGCAAAACCTACAATGAGCAGTTCTTC	CSVSGKTYNEQFF
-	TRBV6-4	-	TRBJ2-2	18	TGTGCCAGCAGTGACGTTCTAGTCCGGGGGACGAACACCGGGGAGCTGTTTTTT	CASSDVLVRGTNTGELFF
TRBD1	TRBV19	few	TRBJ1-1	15	TGTGCCAGCGAACCGGGACAGGGGATGAACACTGAAGCTTTCTTT	CASEPGQGMNTEAFF
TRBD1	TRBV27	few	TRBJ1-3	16	TGTGCCAGCAGTTTATCCGGAGGGGGCTTTGGAAACACCATATATTTT	CASSLSGGGFGNTIYF
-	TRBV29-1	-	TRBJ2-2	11	TGCAGCGTTGACAACGGGGGGCAGCTGTTTTTT	CSVDNGGQLFF
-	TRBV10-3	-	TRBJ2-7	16	TGTGCCATCAGTGGGAGTGGGGGGGGCGAGGCCTACGAGCAGTACTTC	CAISGSGGGEAYEQYF
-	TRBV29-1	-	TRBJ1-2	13	TGCAGCGCATGGACATTAGGGTCGTATGGCTACACCTTC	CSAWTLGSYGYTF
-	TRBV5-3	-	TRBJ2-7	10	TGTGCCAGAAGCCCGGGCCCAGATTACTTC	CARSPGPDYF
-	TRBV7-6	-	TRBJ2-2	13	TGTGCCAGCAGCTTAGACGTATCCGGGGAGCTGTTTTTT	CASSLDVSGELFF
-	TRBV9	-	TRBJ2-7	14	TGTGCCAGCAGCCCGACCGTTGACTCCTACGAGCAGTACTTC	CASSPTVDSYEQYF
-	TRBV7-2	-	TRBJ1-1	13	TGTGCCAGCAGCTTAGCCCGGCCCTACTTGCGATCCTTT	CASSLARPYLRSF
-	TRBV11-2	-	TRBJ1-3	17	TGTGCCAGCAGCCTAAGATTAAGCAGTCGCTCTGGAAACACCATATATTTT	CASSLRLSSRSGNTIYF
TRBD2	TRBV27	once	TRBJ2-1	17	TGTGCCAGCAGTTTGACCGGGACTAGCGGGGGTATCGATGAGCAGTTCTTC	CASSLTGTSGGIDEQFF
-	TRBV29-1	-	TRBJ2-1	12	TGCAGCGTTCCCCGGGGCGGGTGGGTAAGGTTCTTC	CSVPRGGWVRFF